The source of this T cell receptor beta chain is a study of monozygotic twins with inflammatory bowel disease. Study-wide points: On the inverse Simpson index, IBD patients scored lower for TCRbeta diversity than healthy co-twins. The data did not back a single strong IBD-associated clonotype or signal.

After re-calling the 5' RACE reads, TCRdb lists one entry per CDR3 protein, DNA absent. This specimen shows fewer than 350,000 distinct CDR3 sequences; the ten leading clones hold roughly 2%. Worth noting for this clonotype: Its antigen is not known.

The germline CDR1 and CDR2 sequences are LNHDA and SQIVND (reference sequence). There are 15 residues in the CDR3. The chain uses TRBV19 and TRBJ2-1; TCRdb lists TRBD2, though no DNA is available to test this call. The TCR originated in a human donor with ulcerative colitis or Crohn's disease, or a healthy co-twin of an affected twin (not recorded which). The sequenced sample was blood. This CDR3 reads CASSVPSGSYNEQFF.